This T cell receptor beta chain was observed in a study of regulatory T cells in long-lasting Graves disease. The CDR3 covers 13 residues. In germline, CDR1 is MNHEY, CDR2 SMNVEV (reference sequence). The trim removed 5 bases at V and 8 bases at J, leaving 5 bases unmatched. As to time point: newly diagnosed GD, antithyroid drugs for less than 3 months. RNA from PBMCs was the source of the TCR library. Many counts were recorded for this clonotype. With iRepertoire HTBI primers and Arm-PCR of CDR3 regions, TCR beta libraries were built. In TCRdb, the multiplex PCR reads were re-called with MiXCR into one record per CDR3 protein. The sample holds hundreds of thousands of distinct CDR3 sequences; approximately 15% are singletons and the top ten take 8% to 10%. These same data were also listed under a study on T cells in Graves' hyperthyroidism and ophthalmopathy.

The J gene is TRBJ2-1, the V gene TRBV27; 8 bases agree with TRBD1. The TCR sequence derives from a man aged 25 to 40 with Graves disease. This specimen consisted of peripheral blood mononuclear cells (PBMCs), obtained at new diagnosis, from a patient treated with antithyroid drugs. CDR3 in DNA: TGTGCCAGCAGTGGACAGGGCCTGGATGAGCAGTTCTTC. The encoded protein is CASSGQGLDEQFF.